These 8 T cell receptor beta chains were all obtained from the same sample, sequenced in a study of long-term antiretroviral therapy in people with HIV. Survey-level immunoSEQ v3.0 assays were run. Data came from immunoSEQ multiplex PCR; TCRdb stores just in-frame clones and leaves some out. Of about 21,000 clones detected, 82% appear once; the ten largest clones hold over 8%. The sample here was unsorted PBMCs, taken at the start of antiretroviral therapy. These receptors were collected from a man aged 50 to 60 with HIV.

V and J are TRBV28 and TRBJ2-7; D is ambiguous. The germline V gene encodes CDR1 MDHEN and CDR2 SYDVKM. Trimming left V 3 bases short and J 2 bases short, with 11 bases between. The CDR3 runs 14 residues. CDR3 in amino acids: CASSFLDVTYEQYF. The CDR3 bases are TGTGCCAGCAGTTTTCTGGACGTGACCTACGAGCAGTACTTC.

This rearrangement joins TRBV18 to TRBJ2-3, with TRBD1 identical over 7 bases. Germline CDR1 reads KGHSH; CDR2 reads LQKENI. CDR3 length: 16 amino acids. The junction had 8 bases not matched to a gene; V was cut back by 3 bases and J by 2 bases. In DNA, the CDR3 is TGTGCCAGCTCACCGGGGACAGCTAGACTCACAGATACGCAGTATTTT. Encoded protein: CASSPGTARLTDTQYF.

This clone showed up just a few times. The chain recombines TRBV4-3 with TRBJ1-2; TRBD1 agrees at 8 bases. The CDR3 consists of 16 residues. Looked up from germline, CDR1 is LGHNA and CDR2 is YSLEER. V shed 0 bases, J shed 2 bases, and the junction held 5 bases outside the gene matches. The CDR3 sequence: CASSQDTRGQNYGYTF. The CDR3 region has the DNA TGCGCCAGCAGCCAAGATACCAGGGGGCAAAACTATGGCTACACCTTC.

The chain couples TRBV5-1 to TRBJ1-2, with a weak D call TRBD1 (5 bases). The CDR3 contains 16 residues. Germline CDR1 is SGHRS and CDR2 is YFSETQ. Trimming cost V 4 bases and J 5 bases, with 21 bases left between them. DNA of the CDR3: TGCGCCAGCAGCGAAGGGCTGACAGCCGACTCTTATGGCTACACCTTC. Amino acids: CASSEGLTADSYGYTF.

CDR3: CASSLEAGSYGYTF. DNA of the CDR3: TGTGCCAGCAGCTTAGAGGCAGGTAGCTATGGCTACACCTTC. This chain links TRBV7-9 with TRBJ1-2; D is undetermined. Germline CDR1 is SEHNR and CDR2 is FQNEAQ (reference sequence). CDR3 length equals 14 residues. The V gene lost 1 base and the J gene lost 4 bases, with 10 bases spanning the gap.

V is TRBV11-3 and J is TRBJ2-7; D uncertain. The CDR3 spans 13 residues. Trimming stripped 5 bases from V and 2 bases from J, with 10 bases between. CDR1 SGHNT and CDR2 YENEEA come from the germline V gene. CDR3 sequence: CASSHSSTYEQYF. The CDR3 nucleotides read TGTGCCAGCAGCCATTCTTCGACCTACGAGCAGTACTTC. Supplemented by reference TRBV11-3 and TRBJ2-7, the full variable domain reads EAGVVQSPRYKIIEKKQPVAFWCNPISGHNTLYWYLQNLGQGPELLIRYENEEAVDDSQLPKDRFSAERLKGVDSTLKIQPAELGDSAVYLCASSHSSTYEQYFGPGTRLTVT.

This clone occurred once. The chain employs TRBV7-9 and TRBJ2-2; TRBD2 matches 8 bases. J was trimmed by 4 bases and V by 8 bases; bases with no gene match: 3. This CDR3 comprises 13 residues. Germline V gene sequence: CDR1 SEHNR, CDR2 FQNEAQ (reference sequence). The CDR3 sequence: CASGLAGTGELFF. The CDR3, as DNA: TGTGCCAGCGGCCTAGCGGGCACCGGGGAGCTGTTTTTT.

The rearrangement joins TRBV4-3 to TRBJ1-2, with D tentatively TRBD1 (6 bases). The CDR3 covers 15 residues. Trimming stripped 4 bases from V and 7 bases from J, with 19 bases between. From germline, CDR1 is LGHNA and CDR2 YSLEER. CDR3: CASSRTQGLTGGYTF. For the CDR3, the DNA is TGCGCCAGCAGCCGGACCCAGGGGTTAACCGGTGGCTACACCTTC.